This TCR beta chain was found in a study of CD4 T cells in relation to SARS-CoV-2 and coronaviruses. Sequencing used immunoSEQ multiplex PCR; TCRdb keeps in-frame clones, though not all of them. The data show 20,000 to 30,000 clones, 60% to 80% seen once. In regard to this clone: The target antigen is unknown.

Germline V CDR1 and CDR2: MGHDK, SYGVNS. The CDR3 has 17 residues. V dropped 2 bases and J dropped 6; count of bases not matched to a gene: 12. The unexposed donors gave CD4+ T cells in 2011-2018, prior to COVID-19. Isolation of CD4+ T cells took place after about eleven days in culture. The receptor's source is a human donor in good health. Sequenced input: CD4+ T cells from PBMCs, cultured in vitro. J is TRBJ2-1 and V is TRBV25-1; 8 bases are shared with TRBD2. CDR3 coding DNA: TGTGCCAGCAGTGAAGAGATAGGGCGGGGGGTGCCCAATGAGCAGTTCTTC. It yields the protein CASSEEIGRGVPNEQFF.